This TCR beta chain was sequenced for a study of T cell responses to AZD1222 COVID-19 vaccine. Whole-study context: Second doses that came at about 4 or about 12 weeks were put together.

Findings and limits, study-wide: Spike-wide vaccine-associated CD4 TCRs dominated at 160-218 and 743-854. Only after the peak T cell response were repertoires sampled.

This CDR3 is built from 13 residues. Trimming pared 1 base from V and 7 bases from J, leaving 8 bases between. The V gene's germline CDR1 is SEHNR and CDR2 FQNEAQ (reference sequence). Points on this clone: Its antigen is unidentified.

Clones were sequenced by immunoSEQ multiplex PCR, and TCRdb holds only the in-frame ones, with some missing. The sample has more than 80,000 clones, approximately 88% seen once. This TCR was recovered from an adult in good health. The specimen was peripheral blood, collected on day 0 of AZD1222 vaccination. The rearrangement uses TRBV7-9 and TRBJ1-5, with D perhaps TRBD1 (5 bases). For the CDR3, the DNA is TGTGCCAGCAGCTTAGAGGAGGGGCAGCCCCAGCATTTT. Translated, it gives CASSLEEGQPQHF.